The clone carrying this TCR beta chain was observed many times. This sample stems from a study of blood T cell repertoires in COVID-19. The wider study: Specimens from acute and convalescent COVID-19 originated in the United States, Italy and Spain.

Original methodology: Nucleated cell counts were estimated from reference gene primer amplification. Sequencing was performed with immunoSEQ multiplex PCR; in TCRdb, only in-frame clones are kept and a portion is missing. Clonal size and the V and J genes are those of that table, whereas D and trimming came from the DNA. The sample consists of approximately 120,000 clones, about 89% of them appearing once. CDR1 and CDR2 from the germline V gene are SQVTM and ANQGSEA. CDR3 length: 14 amino acids. The junction had 8 bases not matched to a gene; V was cut back by 4 bases and J by 6 bases. The sequenced material came from peripheral blood. The chain joins TRBV29-1 to TRBJ2-7, with TRBD1 identical over 11 bases. This sequence originates from a human donor with acute or convalescent COVID-19. The donor label of this sample is uncertain. As DNA, the CDR3 is TGCAGCGTTGGGCGGGGGACAGGGGGTTCCGAGCAGTACTTC. Translated: CSVGRGTGGSEQYF.